This T cell receptor beta chain is from a study of blood T cell repertoires in COVID-19. Turning to the study itself: From the United States, Italy and Spain came samples of acute and convalescent COVID-19.

Per the original methods: The assay estimated nucleated cells by amplifying reference gene primers. The method was immunoSEQ multiplex PCR; TCRdb's version includes in-frame clones alone and lacks a portion of them. Clone size and V and J calls were adopted from that table, with D and trimming inferred from the DNA. The sample includes approximately 500,000 clones, approximately 91% of them seen just once. Followed longitudinally, the Seattle patients had been enrolled during active infection. The CDR3 is 17 residues long. Per the germline V gene, CDR1 is SGHRS and CDR2 is YFSETQ. V was shortened by 1 base and J by 5 bases, with 21 bases between the two germline ends.

Sequenced input: peripheral blood. This receptor was obtained from a woman between 45 and 60 years old with COVID-19, enrolled during active disease. The chain carries TRBV5-1 and TRBJ1-2, with D perhaps matching TRBD1 (5 bases). As DNA, the CDR3 is TGCGCCAGCAGCTTGAAAAGAGGGGAGGAGTGGAGGTATGGCTACACCTTC. It specifies CASSLKRGEEWRYGYTF.